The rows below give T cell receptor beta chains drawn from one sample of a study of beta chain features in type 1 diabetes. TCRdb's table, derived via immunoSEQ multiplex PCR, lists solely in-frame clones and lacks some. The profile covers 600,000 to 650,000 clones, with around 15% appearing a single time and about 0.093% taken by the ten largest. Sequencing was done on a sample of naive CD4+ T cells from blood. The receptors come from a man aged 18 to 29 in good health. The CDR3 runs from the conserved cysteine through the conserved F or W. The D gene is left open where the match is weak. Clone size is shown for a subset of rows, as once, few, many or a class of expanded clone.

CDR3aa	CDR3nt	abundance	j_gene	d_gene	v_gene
CATSRDPGGLSKNIQYF	TGTGCCACCAGCAGAGATCCAGGGGGGCTGTCCAAAAACATTCAGTACTTC	NA	TRBJ2-4	NA	TRBV15
CASSLAWVGANTGELFF	TGTGCCAGCAGCTTGGCCTGGGTAGGGGCGAACACCGGGGAGCTGTTTTTT	few	TRBJ2-2	NA	TRBV5-4
CASSRGQPNTEAFF	TGTGCCAGCTCACGGGGACAGCCGAACACTGAAGCTTTCTTT	NA	TRBJ1-1	TRBD1	TRBV18
CASSQTDSYEQYF	TGTGCCAGCAGCCAAACTGACTCCTACGAGCAGTACTTC	few	TRBJ2-7	NA	TRBV4-2
CASSPNGPGETQYF	TGCGCCAGCAGCCCGAACGGACCGGGGGAGACCCAGTACTTC	few	TRBJ2-5	NA	TRBV5-1
CASSSFSGGSQETQYF	TGTGCCAGCAGCTCGTTTAGCGGGGGGTCCCAAGAGACCCAGTACTTC	NA	TRBJ2-5	TRBD2	TRBV7-9
CASNSNGLGTDTQYF	TGTGCCAGCAACTCAAACGGACTGGGCACAGATACGCAGTATTTT	few	TRBJ2-3	NA	TRBV2
CASSLEQFGNTIYF	TGCGCCAGCAGCTTGGAACAATTCGGAAACACCATATATTTT	NA	TRBJ1-3	NA	TRBV5-1
CASSLAYKTGGNRTYEQYF	TGTGCCAGCAGCTTAGCGTATAAGACGGGGGGGAACCGAACCTACGAGCAGTACTTC	NA	TRBJ2-7	TRBD2	TRBV7-6
CASSFSFQGGRRSTEAFF	TGCGCCAGCAGCTTTTCCTTTCAGGGAGGCAGGCGTAGCACTGAAGCTTTCTTT	few	TRBJ1-1	NA	TRBV5-1
CASSAAATGTGAGKLFF	TGTGCCAGCAGCGCGGCAGCGACCGGGACAGGGGCCGGGAAACTGTTTTTT	few	TRBJ1-4	TRBD1	TRBV5-6
CASSPRTGGVVHEQFF	TGTGCCAGCAGCCCTCGGACAGGGGGCGTTGTCCATGAGCAGTTCTTC	NA	TRBJ2-1	TRBD1	TRBV7-2
CAISGGTGAVQETQYF	TGTGCCATCAGTGGCGGGACAGGGGCGGTCCAAGAGACCCAGTACTTC	few	TRBJ2-5	TRBD1	TRBV10-3
CASSFFTEAFF	TGTGCCAGCAGCTTCTTCACTGAAGCTTTCTTT	NA	TRBJ1-1	NA	TRBV7-2
CASSPPGSKSSYEQYF	TGTGCCAGCAGCCCTCCGGGATCCAAGAGCTCCTACGAGCAGTACTTC	NA	TRBJ2-7	NA	TRBV28
CSARNNEQFF	TGCAGTGCTCGCAACAATGAGCAGTTCTTC	NA	TRBJ2-1	NA	TRBV20-1
CAWSVGGGGYTF	TGTGCCTGGAGTGTCGGAGGCGGAGGCTACACCTTC	few	TRBJ1-2	NA	TRBV30
CASSPGRAGQSDTQYF	TGTGCCAGCAGCCCAGGTCGGGCAGGGCAGTCGGATACGCAGTATTTT	NA	TRBJ2-3	NA	TRBV7-9
CSVDDRLFYNEQFF	TGCAGCGTTGATGATCGGTTGTTCTACAATGAGCAGTTCTTC	NA	TRBJ2-1	NA	TRBV29-1
CASSPGSQYEQYF	TGTGCCAGCTCACCGGGTTCCCAGTACGAGCAGTACTTC	few	TRBJ2-7	NA	TRBV18
CASSPSGLAGWETQYF	TGTGCCAGCAGCCCTAGTGGACTAGCGGGATGGGAGACCCAGTACTTC	few	TRBJ2-5	TRBD2	TRBV9
CASSPSGITYEQYF	TGTGCCAGCAGCCCGAGCGGCATTACCTACGAGCAGTACTTC	NA	TRBJ2-7	NA	TRBV5-4
CASGFGAGSYEQYF	TGCGCCAGTGGGTTTGGGGCCGGGTCCTACGAGCAGTACTTC	few	TRBJ2-7	NA	TRBV23-1
CARPGLASTDTQYF	TGTGCCCGACCGGGGCTAGCAAGCACAGATACGCAGTATTTT	NA	TRBJ2-3	NA	TRBV12-2
CASSPPGGDEQYF	TGTGCCAGCAGTCCCCCCGGGGGAGACGAGCAGTACTTC	NA	TRBJ2-7	NA	TRBV6-5
CASSLGIRKSSGNTIYF	TGTGCCAGCAGCTTAGGTATACGGAAAAGCTCTGGAAACACCATATATTTT	few	TRBJ1-3	NA	TRBV11-2
CASSQERQGASGANVLTF	TGCGCCAGCAGCCAAGAAAGGCAGGGGGCGTCTGGGGCCAACGTCCTGACTTTC	NA	TRBJ2-6	TRBD1	TRBV4-3
CAWGQGNSPLHF	TGTGCCTGGGGACAGGGGAATTCACCCCTCCACTTT	NA	TRBJ1-6	TRBD1	TRBV30
CACSTGGTEAFF	TGTGCCTGTTCTACAGGGGGCACTGAAGCTTTCTTT	NA	TRBJ1-1	TRBD1	TRBV30
CASSLGVGSSYGYTF	TGTGCCAGCAGCTTAGGGGTGGGGAGCAGCTATGGCTACACCTTC	NA	TRBJ1-2	NA	TRBV7-2
CASSFPDTGELFF	TGCGCCAGCAGCTTCCCGGATACCGGGGAGCTGTTTTTT	few	TRBJ2-2	NA	TRBV5-1
CASSVGQGVEAFF	TGTGCCAGCAGCGTAGGACAGGGGGTTGAAGCTTTCTTT	few	TRBJ1-1	TRBD1	TRBV9
CATLKAGVRGTDTQYF	TGTGCCACCCTCAAGGCGGGAGTCAGGGGCACAGATACGCAGTATTTT	few	TRBJ2-3	TRBD2	TRBV5-4
CASSGGGSGANVLTF	TGTGCCAGCAGTGGAGGGGGATCTGGGGCCAACGTCCTGACTTTC	few	TRBJ2-6	NA	TRBV28
CASSSPGLSSYEQYF	TGTGCCAGCAGTTCTCCGGGACTGAGCTCCTACGAGCAGTACTTC	NA	TRBJ2-7	NA	TRBV6-6
CASSHGLAGGLGHEQYF	TGTGCCAGCAGCCATGGCTTAGCGGGAGGCCTCGGCCACGAGCAGTACTTC	NA	TRBJ2-7	TRBD2	TRBV4-2
CASSQTSGPTAKNIQYF	TGCGCCAGCAGCCAAACTAGCGGTCCTACAGCCAAAAACATTCAGTACTTC	NA	TRBJ2-4	TRBD2	TRBV4-1
CASSSTGTQYEQYF	TGTGCCAGCAGCTCGACCGGGACACAATACGAGCAGTACTTC	NA	TRBJ2-7	NA	TRBV7-2
CASSLDRRNTEAFF	TGTGCCAGCAGCTTAGATCGAAGGAACACTGAAGCTTTCTTT	NA	TRBJ1-1	NA	TRBV11-3
CASSVTGGAYNEQFF	TGTGCCAGCAGCGTTACAGGGGGCGCCTACAATGAGCAGTTCTTC	few	TRBJ2-1	TRBD1	TRBV14
CASSLVAGANVLTF	TGTGCCAGCAGCTTAGTCGCAGGGGCCAACGTCCTGACTTTC	NA	TRBJ2-6	NA	TRBV7-2
CASSQTGGQPQHF	TGTGCCAGCAGCCAGACAGGGGGCCAGCCCCAGCATTTT	NA	TRBJ1-5	TRBD1	TRBV6-6
CASSSTSGGYEQYF	TGTGCCAGCAGTTCCACTAGCGGGGGCTACGAGCAGTACTTC	few	TRBJ2-7	TRBD2	TRBV28
CASSESYRINYEQYF	TGTGCCAGCAGTGAATCTTACAGGATAAACTACGAGCAGTACTTC	few	TRBJ2-7	NA	TRBV6-1
CASSLQGGPGYGYTF	TGTGCCAGCAGTTTACAGGGGGGCCCCGGGTATGGCTACACCTTC	NA	TRBJ1-2	TRBD1	TRBV28
CASSEFGGSSQETQYF	TGTGCCAGCAGTGAATTTGGTGGCAGCAGTCAAGAGACCCAGTACTTC	NA	TRBJ2-5	NA	TRBV25-1
CASGKGQYTDTQYF	TGCGCCAGCGGCAAGGGGCAGTACACAGATACGCAGTATTTT	NA	TRBJ2-3	NA	TRBV5-1
CASSPGQGSTNEKLFF	TGCGCCAGCAGCCCCGGACAGGGGAGCACTAATGAAAAACTGTTTTTT	NA	TRBJ1-4	TRBD1	TRBV5-1
CASSPSDRVMGTEAFF	TGTGCCAGCTCACCATCGGACAGGGTGATGGGGACTGAAGCTTTCTTT	few	TRBJ1-1	TRBD1	TRBV18
CASTPQLGTFIYEQYF	TGTGCCAGCACTCCCCAACTGGGTACCTTTATCTACGAGCAGTACTTC	NA	TRBJ2-7	NA	TRBV11-2
CASSLAGSRYTF	TGTGCCAGCAGCTTAGCGGGCAGTCGCTACACCTTC	NA	TRBJ1-2	NA	TRBV7-9
CASSEPTGYYNEQFF	TGTGCCAGCAGTGAACCCACAGGATACTACAATGAGCAGTTCTTC	NA	TRBJ2-1	NA	TRBV25-1
CASSLAPSGFPSYEQYF	TGCGCCAGCAGCTTGGCCCCAAGCGGGTTTCCCTCCTACGAGCAGTACTTC	NA	TRBJ2-7	NA	TRBV5-1
CASSLTTGLTHEAFF	TGCGCCAGCAGCTTGACAACAGGGCTAACACATGAAGCTTTCTTT	NA	TRBJ1-1	NA	TRBV5-1
CASSPQGAVNYEQYF	TGTGCCAGCTCACCCCAGGGGGCGGTTAACTACGAGCAGTACTTC	few	TRBJ2-7	TRBD1	TRBV18
CASSPQGAGYGYTF	TGTGCCAGCTCACCACAGGGGGCCGGCTATGGCTACACCTTC	NA	TRBJ1-2	TRBD1	TRBV18
CASSQARTYEQYF	TGCGCCAGCAGCCAAGCAAGGACCTACGAGCAGTACTTC	NA	TRBJ2-7	NA	TRBV4-1
CASSQESENQPQHF	TGCGCCAGCAGCCAAGAATCCGAGAATCAGCCCCAGCATTTT	few	TRBJ1-5	NA	TRBV4-1
CASNRDLETQYF	TGTGCCAGCAACCGAGACTTAGAGACCCAGTACTTC	few	TRBJ2-5	NA	TRBV7-7